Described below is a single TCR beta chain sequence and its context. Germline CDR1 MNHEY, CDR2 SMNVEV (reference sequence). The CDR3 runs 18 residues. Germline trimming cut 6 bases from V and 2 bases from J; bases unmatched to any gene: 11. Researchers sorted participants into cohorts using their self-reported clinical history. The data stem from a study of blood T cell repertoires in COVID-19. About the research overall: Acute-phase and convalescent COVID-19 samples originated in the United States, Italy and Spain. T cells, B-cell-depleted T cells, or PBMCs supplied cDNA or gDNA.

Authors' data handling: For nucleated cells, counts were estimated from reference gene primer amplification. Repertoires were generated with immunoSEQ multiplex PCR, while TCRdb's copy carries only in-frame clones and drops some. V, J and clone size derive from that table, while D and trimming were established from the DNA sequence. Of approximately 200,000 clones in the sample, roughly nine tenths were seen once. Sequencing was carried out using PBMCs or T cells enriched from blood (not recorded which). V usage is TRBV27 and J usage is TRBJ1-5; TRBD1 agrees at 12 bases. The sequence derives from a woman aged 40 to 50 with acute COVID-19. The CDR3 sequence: CASRPGQGARLGNQPQHF. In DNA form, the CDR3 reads TGTGCCAGCAGACCGGGACAGGGGGCGCGTCTTGGCAATCAGCCCCAGCATTTT.